The next 4 T cell receptor beta chains were all read from a single sample in a study of blood T cell repertoires in COVID-19. Data came from immunoSEQ multiplex PCR; TCRdb stores just in-frame clones and leaves some out. Among tens of thousands of clones listed, 65% to 80% were seen once. The material sequenced was peripheral blood. The receptors stem from a human donor in a cohort sampled during active COVID-19.

The V and J genes are TRBV5-8 and TRBJ2-5; TRBD2 aligns across 9 bases. The CDR3 runs to 16 residues. Germline V gene data show CDR1 as SGHTS and CDR2 as YDEGEE. Germline trimming cut 0 bases from V and 5 bases from J; bases unmatched to any gene: 8. The CDR3, as DNA: TGTGCCAGCAGCTTGGAGGCGGGGGGGAGCGGTGAGACCCAGTACTTC. Protein product: CASSLEAGGSGETQYF.

CDR3 coding DNA: TGTGCCAGTAGTACCGCGGTGGGGCAGGGGACCCAGTACTTC. Its protein product is CASSTAVGQGTQYF. This rearrangement joins TRBV19 to TRBJ2-5, with D maybe TRBD1 (5 bases). The V end lost 4 bases, the J end lost 7 bases, and 16 bases lay between the germline ends. Germline V gives CDR1 LNHDA, CDR2 SQIVND (reference sequence). There are 14 residues in the CDR3.

The CDR3 reads CASSGPDRGYYGYTF. CDR3 nucleotide sequence: TGCGCCAGCAGTGGCCCGGACAGGGGTTACTATGGCTACACCTTC. This rearrangement joins TRBV10-2 to TRBJ1-2, with 9 bases lining up with TRBD1. This CDR3 contains 15 residues. J lost 3 bases, V lost 4 bases, and 6 bases had no gene match. Germline-derived CDR1 and CDR2 are WSHSY and SAAADI.

The chain joins TRBV28 to TRBJ1-1; TRBD1 agrees at 7 bases. The CDR3 has 14 amino acids. Per germline, CDR1 MDHEN and CDR2 SYDVKM. V lost 6 bases, J lost 1 base, and 5 bases stayed unmatched. For the CDR3, the DNA is TGTGCCAGCAGCCTGGACAGGACGAACACTGAAGCTTTCTTT. Its protein is CASSLDRTNTEAFF.